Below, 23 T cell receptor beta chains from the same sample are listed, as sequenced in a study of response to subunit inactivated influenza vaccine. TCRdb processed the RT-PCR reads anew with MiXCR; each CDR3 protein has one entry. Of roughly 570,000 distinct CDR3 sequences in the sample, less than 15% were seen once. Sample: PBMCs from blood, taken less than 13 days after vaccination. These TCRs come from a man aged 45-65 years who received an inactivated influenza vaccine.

The CDR3 spells CASSESGFYEQYF. CDR3 coding DNA: TGTGCCAGCAGTGAATCAGGTTTCTACGAGCAGTACTTC. V usage is TRBV25-1 and J usage is TRBJ2-7; the D is unclear. The CDR3 contains 13 residues. V was cut by 1 base and J by 3 bases, with 7 bases left in between. Germline V gene data show CDR1 as MGHDK and CDR2 as SYGVNS.

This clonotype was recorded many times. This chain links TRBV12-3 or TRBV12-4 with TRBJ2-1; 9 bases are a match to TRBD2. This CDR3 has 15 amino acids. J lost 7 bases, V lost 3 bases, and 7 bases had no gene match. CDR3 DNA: TGTGCCAGCAGTTTGGGACTAGCTCATTTTAATGAGCAGTTCTTC. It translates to CASSLGLAHFNEQFF.

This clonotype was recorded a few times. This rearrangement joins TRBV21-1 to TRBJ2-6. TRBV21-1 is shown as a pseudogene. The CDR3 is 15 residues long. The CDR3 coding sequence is TGTGCCAGCAGCAAAGCGCTTTCCAGGGCCAACGTCCTGACTTTC. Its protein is CASSKALSRANVLTF.

This chain's CDR3 is CASSYATGGSNQPQHF. The CDR3 DNA is TGTGCCAGCAGTTACGCGACAGGGGGTAGCAATCAGCCCCAGCATTTT. V is TRBV6-5 and J is TRBJ1-5; 9 positions agree with TRBD1. The CDR3 has 16 residues. CDR1 MNHEY and CDR2 SVGAGI come from the germline V gene. Trimming removed 2 bases from V and 0 bases from J; junction bases left unmatched: 2.

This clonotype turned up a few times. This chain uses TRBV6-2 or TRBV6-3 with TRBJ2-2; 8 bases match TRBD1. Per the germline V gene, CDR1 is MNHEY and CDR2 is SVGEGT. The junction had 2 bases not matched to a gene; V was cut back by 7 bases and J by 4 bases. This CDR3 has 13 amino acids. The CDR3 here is CASIDRGTGELFF. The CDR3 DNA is TGTGCCAGCATTGACAGGGGCACCGGGGAGCTGTTTTTT.

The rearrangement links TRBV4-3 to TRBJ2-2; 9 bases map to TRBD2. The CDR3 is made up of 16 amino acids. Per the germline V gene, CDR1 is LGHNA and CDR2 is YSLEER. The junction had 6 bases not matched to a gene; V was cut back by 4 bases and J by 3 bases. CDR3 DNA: TGCGCCAGCAGCCCGCGAACTAGCGGGTACACCGGGGAGCTGTTTTTT. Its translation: CASSPRTSGYTGELFF.

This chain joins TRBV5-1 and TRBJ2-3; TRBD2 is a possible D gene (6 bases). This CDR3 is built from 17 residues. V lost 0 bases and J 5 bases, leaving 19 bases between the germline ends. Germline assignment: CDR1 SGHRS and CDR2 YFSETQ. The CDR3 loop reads CASSLDLGGNRLDTQYF. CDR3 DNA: TGCGCCAGCAGCTTGGATTTAGGAGGGAACAGATTAGATACGCAGTATTTT.

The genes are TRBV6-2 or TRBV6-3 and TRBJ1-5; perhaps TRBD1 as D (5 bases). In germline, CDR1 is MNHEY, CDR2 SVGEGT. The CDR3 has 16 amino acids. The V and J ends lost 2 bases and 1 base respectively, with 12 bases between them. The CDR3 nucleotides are TGTGCCAGCAGTTACCGTCCCTGGGGCAGCAATCAGCCCCAGCATTTT. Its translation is CASSYRPWGSNQPQHF.

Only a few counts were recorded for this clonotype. The chain's CDR3 is CASRYRDRDITRTEAFF. The CDR3 DNA follows: TGTGCCAGCAGATATCGGGACAGGGATATTACCAGGACTGAAGCTTTCTTT. V and J are TRBV4-2 and TRBJ1-1, with 9 nucleotides matching TRBD1. The V gene end was trimmed by 6 bases and the J gene end by 5 bases; junction bases not matched to a gene: 16. Germline V gives CDR1 LGHNA, CDR2 YNFKEQ. The CDR3 has 17 residues.

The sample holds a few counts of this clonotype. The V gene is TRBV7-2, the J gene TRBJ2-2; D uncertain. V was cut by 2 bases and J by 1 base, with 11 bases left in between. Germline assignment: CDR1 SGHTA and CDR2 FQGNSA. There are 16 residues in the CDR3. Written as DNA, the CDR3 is TGTGCCAGCAGCTTACTTGGCCTATGGAACACCGGGGAGCTGTTTTTT. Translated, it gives CASSLLGLWNTGELFF.

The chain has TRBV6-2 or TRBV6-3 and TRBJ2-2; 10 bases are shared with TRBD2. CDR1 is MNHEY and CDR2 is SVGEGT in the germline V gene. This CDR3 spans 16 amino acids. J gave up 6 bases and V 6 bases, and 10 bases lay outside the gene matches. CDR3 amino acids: CASSQPSGTSAGELFF. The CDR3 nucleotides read TGTGCCAGCAGCCAACCTTCCGGGACTAGCGCCGGGGAGCTGTTTTTT.

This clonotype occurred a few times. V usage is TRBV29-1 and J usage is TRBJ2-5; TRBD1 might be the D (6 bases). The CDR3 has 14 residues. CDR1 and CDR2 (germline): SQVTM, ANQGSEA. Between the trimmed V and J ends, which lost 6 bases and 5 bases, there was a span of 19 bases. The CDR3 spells CSVVGDTARETQYF. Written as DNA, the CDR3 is TGCAGCGTCGTCGGGGACACAGCCCGCGAGACCCAGTACTTC.

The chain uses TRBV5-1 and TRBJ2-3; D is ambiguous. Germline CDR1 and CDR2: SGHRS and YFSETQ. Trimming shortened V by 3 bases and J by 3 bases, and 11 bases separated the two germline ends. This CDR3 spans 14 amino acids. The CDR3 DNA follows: TGCGCCAGCAGCTGGGGAATTATTACAGATACGCAGTATTTT. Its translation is CASSWGIITDTQYF.

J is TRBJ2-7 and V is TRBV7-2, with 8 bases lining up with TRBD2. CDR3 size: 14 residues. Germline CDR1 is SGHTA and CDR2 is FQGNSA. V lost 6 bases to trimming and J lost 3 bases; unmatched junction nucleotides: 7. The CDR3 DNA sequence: TGTGCCAGCAGTCCCGTTACTAGCGGCTACGAGCAGTACTTC. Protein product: CASSPVTSGYEQYF.

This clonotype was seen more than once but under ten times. The CDR3 region has the DNA TGCAGTGCTAGTCCGGGACTAGCAATCTACGAGCAGTACTTC. Encoded protein: CSASPGLAIYEQYF. The genes are TRBV20-1 and TRBJ2-7, with 9 bases fitting TRBD2. CDR1 DFQATT and CDR2 SNEGSKA come from the germline V gene (reference sequence). This CDR3 comprises 14 residues. The ends lost 3 bases at V and 3 bases at J; junction bases unmatched: 6.

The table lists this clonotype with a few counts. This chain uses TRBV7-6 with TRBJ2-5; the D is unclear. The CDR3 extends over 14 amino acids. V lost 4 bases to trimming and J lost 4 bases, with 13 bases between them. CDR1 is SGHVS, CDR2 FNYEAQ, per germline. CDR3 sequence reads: CASSWDGWIETQYF. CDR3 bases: TGTGCCAGCAGCTGGGATGGCTGGATAGAGACCCAGTACTTC. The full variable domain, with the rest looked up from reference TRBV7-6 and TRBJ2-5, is GAGVSQSPRYKVTKRGQDVALRCDPISGHVSLYWYRQALGQGPEFLTYFNYEAQQDKSGLPNDRFSAERPEGSISTLTIQRTEQRDSAMYRCASSWDGWIETQYFGPGTRLLVL.

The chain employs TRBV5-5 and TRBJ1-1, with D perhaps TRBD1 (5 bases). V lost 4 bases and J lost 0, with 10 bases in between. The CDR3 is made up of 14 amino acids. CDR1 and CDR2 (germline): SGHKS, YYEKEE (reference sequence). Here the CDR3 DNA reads TGTGCCAGCAGCCAAGACAGACTGAACACTGAAGCTTTCTTT. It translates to CASSQDRLNTEAFF.

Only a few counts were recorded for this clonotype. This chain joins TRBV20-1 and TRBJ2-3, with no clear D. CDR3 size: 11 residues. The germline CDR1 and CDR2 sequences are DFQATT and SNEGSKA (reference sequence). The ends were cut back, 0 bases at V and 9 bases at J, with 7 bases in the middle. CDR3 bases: TGCAGTGCTAGAGAGGGCTTAACGCAGTATTTT. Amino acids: CSAREGLTQYF.

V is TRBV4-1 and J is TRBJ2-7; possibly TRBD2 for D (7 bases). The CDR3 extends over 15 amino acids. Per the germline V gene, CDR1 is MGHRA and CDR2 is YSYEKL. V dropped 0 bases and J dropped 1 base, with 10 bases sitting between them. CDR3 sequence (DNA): TGCGCCAGCAGCCAAGAAGGGAGGGGGTCCTACGAGCAGTACTTC. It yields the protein CASSQEGRGSYEQYF.

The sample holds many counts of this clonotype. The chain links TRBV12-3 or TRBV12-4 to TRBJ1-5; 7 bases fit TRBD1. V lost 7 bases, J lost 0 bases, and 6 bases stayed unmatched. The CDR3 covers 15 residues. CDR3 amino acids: CASTVTGTSNQPQHF. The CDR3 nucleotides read TGTGCCAGCACCGTGACAGGGACTAGCAATCAGCCCCAGCATTTT.

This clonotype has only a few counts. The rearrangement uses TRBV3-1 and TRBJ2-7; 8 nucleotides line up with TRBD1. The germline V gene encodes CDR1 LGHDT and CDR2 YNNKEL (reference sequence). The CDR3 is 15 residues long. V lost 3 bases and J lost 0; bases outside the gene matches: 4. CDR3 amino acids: CASSQGTGDSYEQYF. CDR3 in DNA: TGTGCCAGCAGCCAGGGGACAGGTGACTCCTACGAGCAGTACTTC.

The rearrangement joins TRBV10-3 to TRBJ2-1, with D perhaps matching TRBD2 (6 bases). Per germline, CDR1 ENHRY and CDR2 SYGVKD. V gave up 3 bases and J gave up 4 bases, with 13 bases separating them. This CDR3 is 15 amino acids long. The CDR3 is CAISDGGPDYNEQFF. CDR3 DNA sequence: TGTGCCATCAGTGATGGAGGGCCGGATTACAATGAGCAGTTCTTC.

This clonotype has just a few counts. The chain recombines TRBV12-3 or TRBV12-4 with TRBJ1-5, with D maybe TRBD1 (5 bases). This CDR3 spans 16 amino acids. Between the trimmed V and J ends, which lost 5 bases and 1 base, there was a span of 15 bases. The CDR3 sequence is CASSSLVGASNQPQHF. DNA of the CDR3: TGTGCCAGCAGTAGCTTGGTAGGGGCCAGCAATCAGCCCCAGCATTTT.